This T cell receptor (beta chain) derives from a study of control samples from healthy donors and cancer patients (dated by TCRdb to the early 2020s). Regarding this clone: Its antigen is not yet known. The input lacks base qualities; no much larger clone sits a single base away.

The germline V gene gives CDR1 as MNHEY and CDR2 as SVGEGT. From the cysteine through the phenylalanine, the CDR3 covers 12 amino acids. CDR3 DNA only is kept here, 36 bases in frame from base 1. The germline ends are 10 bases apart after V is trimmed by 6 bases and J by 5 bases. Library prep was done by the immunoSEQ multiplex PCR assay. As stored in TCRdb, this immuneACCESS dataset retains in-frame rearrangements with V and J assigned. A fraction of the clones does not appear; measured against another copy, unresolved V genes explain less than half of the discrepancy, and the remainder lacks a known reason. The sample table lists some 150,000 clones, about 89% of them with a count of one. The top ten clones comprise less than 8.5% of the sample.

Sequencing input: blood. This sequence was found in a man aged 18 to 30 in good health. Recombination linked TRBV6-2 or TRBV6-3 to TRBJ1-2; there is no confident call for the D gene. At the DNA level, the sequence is TGTGCCAGCAGCAACCTGGGTTATGGCTACACCTTC. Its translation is CASSNLGYGYTF.